The rows below give T cell receptor beta chains drawn from one sample of a study of vaccination and CD4 T cells after COVID-19. For these TCRs, the target antigens are not known. TCRdb reanalysed the PCR reads using MiXCR and keeps one entry per CDR3 protein. The sample holds about 20,000 distinct CDR3 sequences, less than 55% seen once. The material was CD4+ T cells from blood, cultured in vitro, obtained after SARS-CoV-2 vaccination. Receptors originate from a human donor who had recovered from COVID-19. The CDR3 runs from the conserved cysteine through the conserved F or W. D genes are given only for firm matches. A row's size may be missing; if present it is once, few, many or a size class.

V	D	J	size	CDR3	DNA
TRBV28	NA	TRBJ2-4	NA	CASSLRRGGNIQYF	TGTGCCAGCAGTTTACGCAGGGGAGGAAACATTCAGTACTTC
TRBV7-9	TRBD1	TRBJ1-1	NA	CASSLDPGGEAGEAFF	TGTGCCAGCAGCTTAGATCCAGGGGGCGAAGCTGGTGAAGCTTTCTTT
TRBV28	NA	TRBJ1-2	NA	CARGIFGGGGHGYTF	TGTGCCAGAGGTATCTTTGGGGGGGGCGGTCACGGCTACACCTTC
TRBV11-3	NA	TRBJ2-5	NA	CASSSSETQYF	TGTGCCAGCAGCTCGAGTGAGACCCAGTACTTC
TRBV20-1	NA	TRBJ1-1	few	CSASSGQGNTEAFF	TGCAGTGCTAGTAGCGGGCAGGGGAACACTGAAGCTTTCTTT
TRBV27	NA	TRBJ2-1	few	CASRSSYNEQFF	TGTGCGTCCCGGAGCTCCTACAATGAGCAGTTCTTC
TRBV6-1	NA	TRBJ1-2	NA	CASSARSYGYTF	TGTGCCAGCAGCGCGCGATCCTATGGCTACACCTTC
TRBV4-2	NA	TRBJ1-5	few	CASSLGGSNQPQHF	TGTGCCAGCAGCCTCGGGGGTAGCAATCAGCCCCAGCATTTT
TRBV7-8	NA	TRBJ2-7	NA	CASSLGLGSSYEQYF	TGTGCCAGCAGCTTAGGTCTCGGGAGCTCCTACGAGCAGTACTTC
TRBV7-3	NA	TRBJ1-2	NA	CANRVRNGYTF	TGTGCCAACAGGGTTAGAAATGGCTACACCTTC
TRBV5-4	NA	TRBJ1-2	NA	CASSSQGMDYGYTF	TGTGCCAGCAGCTCACAGGGAATGGACTATGGCTACACCTTC
TRBV30	NA	TRBJ2-5	NA	CAWSVSETQYF	TGTGCCTGGAGTGTCAGCGAGACCCAGTACTTC
TRBV11-2	NA	TRBJ2-7	NA	CASSRSSYEQYF	TGTGCCAGCAGCCGAAGCTCCTACGAGCAGTACTTC
TRBV7-9	TRBD1	TRBJ1-1	NA	CASSAPDRANTEAFF	TGTGCCAGCAGCGCCCCGGACAGGGCGAACACTGAAGCTTTCTTT
TRBV7-2	TRBD2	TRBJ2-5	few	CASSSTSGQETQYF	TGTGCCAGCAGCTCGACTAGCGGTCAAGAGACCCAGTACTTC
TRBV28	NA	TRBJ1-2	few	CASSYISDYGYTF	TGTGCCAGCAGTTACATAAGTGACTATGGCTACACCTTC
TRBV12-3/TRBV12-4	TRBD1	TRBJ1-5	few	CASGHGGGEQPQHF	TGTGCCAGCGGCCATGGAGGGGGCGAACAGCCCCAGCATTTT
TRBV7-2	NA	TRBJ2-7	NA	CASSLPGALLAEQYF	TGTGCCAGCAGCTTACCCGGGGCCCTACTGGCCGAGCAGTACTTC
TRBV27	TRBD1	TRBJ1-1	few	CASSFPATGRGSEAFF	TGTGCCAGCAGTTTTCCCGCGACAGGGAGAGGCTCTGAAGCTTTCTTT
TRBV11-2	NA	TRBJ1-1	medium-sized	CASSLGPANTEAFF	TGTGCCAGCAGCTTAGGTCCAGCGAACACTGAAGCTTTCTTT
TRBV19	NA	TRBJ1-5	NA	CASTQGWGQPQHF	TGTGCCAGTACTCAGGGTTGGGGTCAGCCCCAGCATTTT
TRBV6-1	NA	TRBJ1-6	few	CASSRTSVGFNSPLHF	TGTGCCAGCAGCAGGACTTCAGTCGGGTTCAATTCACCCCTCCACTTT
TRBV20-1	TRBD2	TRBJ2-5	NA	CSAHGGGGPSLETQYF	TGCAGTGCCCATGGGGGGGGAGGGCCCTCTTTGGAGACCCAGTACTTC
TRBV6-1	NA	TRBJ1-2	NA	CASSRGSGDYGYTF	TGTGCCAGCAGTCGGGGGTCCGGGGACTATGGCTACACCTTC
TRBV6-1	NA	TRBJ1-1	few	CASTWTARGNTEAFF	TGTGCCAGCACCTGGACAGCGAGAGGGAACACTGAAGCTTTCTTT
TRBV6-5	NA	TRBJ1-1	few	CASSYLGRNTEAFF	TGTGCCAGCAGTTACCTGGGGAGGAACACTGAAGCTTTCTTT
TRBV29-1	NA	TRBJ2-2	NA	CSVEDTGTNTGELFF	TGCAGCGTTGAAGATACAGGGACTAACACCGGGGAGCTGTTTTTT
TRBV28	TRBD2	TRBJ2-3	NA	CASSSGQRFETSGGSTDTQYF	TGTGCCAGCAGTTCCGGACAGAGATTCGAGACTAGCGGGGGGAGCACAGATACGCAGTATTTT
TRBV20-1	TRBD2	TRBJ2-7	NA	CSAPELAGGPGEQYF	TGCAGTGCCCCGGAACTAGCGGGAGGGCCCGGCGAGCAGTACTTC
TRBV11-3	NA	TRBJ2-3	once	CASSLVEGDTQYF	TGTGCCAGCAGCTTAGTGGAGGGAGATACGCAGTATTTT
TRBV11-2	NA	TRBJ1-2	NA	CASSPLGRNDGYTF	TGTGCCAGCAGTCCGTTGGGACGCAACGATGGCTACACCTTC
TRBV6-1	TRBD1	TRBJ2-6	NA	CASSEGQGAGANVLTF	TGTGCCAGCAGTGAGGGACAGGGAGCTGGGGCCAACGTCCTGACTTTC
TRBV11-3	TRBD2	TRBJ2-3	NA	CASSPDVAGSTDTQYF	TGTGCCAGCAGCCCCGATGTAGCGGGGAGCACAGATACGCAGTATTTT
TRBV7-2	NA	TRBJ1-1	NA	CASSHEGLGEAFF	TGTGCCAGCAGTCACGAGGGACTTGGTGAGGCTTTCTTT
TRBV19	NA	TRBJ1-1	few	CASSIWGVGTEAFF	TGTGCCAGTAGTATATGGGGTGTCGGGACTGAAGCTTTCTTT
TRBV25-1	NA	TRBJ2-5	NA	CASSPQGYMGETQYF	TGTGCCAGCAGTCCTCAGGGATACATGGGGGAGACCCAGTACTTC
TRBV6-5	NA	TRBJ2-3	NA	CASSYSPGSTDTQYF	TGTGCCAGCAGTTACTCGCCCGGCAGCACAGATACGCAGTATTTT
TRBV7-3	TRBD2	TRBJ2-5	few	CASSMSGGAYETQYF	TGTGCCAGCAGTATGAGCGGGGGGGCCTACGAGACCCAGTACTTC
TRBV7-3	NA	TRBJ2-1	NA	CASSPEGGRTEQFF	TGTGCCAGCAGCCCGGAGGGCGGGCGCACTGAGCAGTTCTTC
TRBV7-6	NA	TRBJ1-1	NA	CASSLVAGLMNTEAFF	TGTGCCAGCAGCTTAGTGGCAGGGCTTATGAACACTGAAGCTTTCTTT
TRBV11-2	NA	TRBJ2-5	NA	CASSLSGPGRQETQYF	TGTGCCAGCAGCTTAAGTGGGCCGGGGAGACAAGAGACCCAGTACTTC
TRBV7-8	NA	TRBJ1-2	few	CASSARDGSGYTF	TGTGCCAGCAGCGCCAGGGATGGAAGTGGCTACACCTTC
TRBV11-3	TRBD1	TRBJ1-2	few	CASSRTGAYGYTF	TGTGCCAGCAGCCGGACAGGGGCCTATGGCTACACCTTC
TRBV5-6	TRBD2	TRBJ2-5	NA	CASSAETSGKETQYF	TGTGCCAGCAGCGCGGAGACTAGCGGGAAGGAGACCCAGTACTTC
TRBV6-1	NA	TRBJ1-1	few	CASSENRGTEAFF	TGTGCCAGCAGTGAAAACCGGGGGACTGAAGCTTTCTTT
TRBV6-2/TRBV6-3	NA	TRBJ1-5	few	CASSYAGTSNQPQHF	TGTGCCAGCAGTTACGCAGGGACCTCTAATCAGCCCCAGCATTTT
TRBV28	NA	TRBJ1-5	NA	CASSRSSNQPQHF	TGTGCCAGCAGTCGTAGTAGCAATCAGCCCCAGCATTTT
TRBV7-9	NA	TRBJ2-1	NA	CASSPVSSAYNEQFF	TGTGCCAGCAGCCCCGTATCCAGTGCATACAATGAGCAGTTCTTC
TRBV19	TRBD1	TRBJ1-2	NA	CATGDSLNYGYTF	TGTGCCACCGGGGACAGTTTGAACTATGGCTACACCTTC
TRBV29-1	NA	TRBJ1-2	NA	CSVEWVGGYTF	TGCAGCGTTGAATGGGTGGGAGGCTACACCTTC
TRBV7-8	NA	TRBJ1-1	few	CASSLAVVWLGARGEAFF	TGTGCCAGCAGCTTAGCAGTGGTCTGGCTGGGGGCGCGCGGTGAAGCTTTCTTT
TRBV7-2	NA	TRBJ1-5	NA	CASSGGSNQPQHF	TGTGCCAGCAGCGGGGGGAGCAATCAGCCCCAGCATTTT
TRBV5-6	NA	TRBJ2-3	once	CASSPPSTDTQYF	TGTGCCAGCAGCCCCCCCTCCACAGATACGCAGTATTTT
TRBV20-1	TRBD2	TRBJ2-1	few	CSASGIAGVRNEQFF	TGCAGTGCTAGCGGAATAGCGGGAGTGAGGAATGAGCAGTTCTTC
TRBV20-1	TRBD1	TRBJ2-5	NA	CSASIGGAQETQYF	TGCAGTGCTAGTATAGGGGGCGCGCAAGAGACCCAGTACTTC
TRBV6-1	TRBD2	TRBJ2-3	NA	CASCLSGDTDTQYF	TGTGCCAGCTGCCTTAGCGGGGACACAGATACGCAGTATTTT
TRBV20-1	NA	TRBJ1-5	few	CSARGTTYSNQPQHF	TGCAGTGCTAGGGGGACAACTTATAGCAATCAGCCCCAGCATTTT
TRBV6-1	NA	TRBJ1-5	few	CASSAGPDSNQPQHF	TGTGCCAGCAGTGCCGGACCGGATAGCAATCAGCCCCAGCATTTT